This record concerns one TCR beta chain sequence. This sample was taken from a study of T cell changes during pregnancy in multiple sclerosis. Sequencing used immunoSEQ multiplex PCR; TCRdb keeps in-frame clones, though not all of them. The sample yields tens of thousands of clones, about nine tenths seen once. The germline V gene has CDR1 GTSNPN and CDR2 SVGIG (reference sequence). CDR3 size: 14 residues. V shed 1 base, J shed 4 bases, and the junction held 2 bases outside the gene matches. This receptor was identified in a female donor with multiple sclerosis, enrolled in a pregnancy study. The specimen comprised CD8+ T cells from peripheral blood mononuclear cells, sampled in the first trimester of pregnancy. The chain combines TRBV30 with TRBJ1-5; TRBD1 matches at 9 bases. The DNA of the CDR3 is TGTGCCTGGAGTGGTGGACAGGGGAATCAGCCCCAGCATTTT. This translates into CAWSGGQGNQPQHF.